The clone carrying this T cell receptor beta chain appeared a few times. Its antigen is unidentified. This entry is derived from a study of early T cells in non-severe SARS-CoV-2 infection. Whole-study results and caveats: Matches to VDJdb favored anti-spike CD8 responses and missed private and CD4 specificities.

Each CDR3 protein is one row after TCRdb ran MiXCR on the 5' RACE reads. The sample has approximately 40,000 distinct CDR3 sequences, around 9.9% seen once; the top ten hold 9.7%. The CDR3 length is 13 residues. Trimming shortened V by 2 bases and J by 2 bases, and 7 bases separated the two germline ends. CDR1 SGHTA and CDR2 FQGNSA come from the germline V gene. This rearrangement joins TRBV7-2 to TRBJ2-7, with D perhaps given as TRBD1 or TRBD2 (5 bases each). The origin of this receptor is an adult who was a healthcare worker with PCR-confirmed SARS-CoV-2 infection or an uninfected control (not recorded which). Sequencing input: whole blood. The CDR3 nucleotides are TGTGCCAGCAGCTTAATGGGGGCCTACGAGCAGTACTTC. This codes for CASSLMGAYEQYF.